The rows below give T cell receptor beta chains drawn from one sample of a study of blood T cell repertoires in COVID-19. Some clones are missing from TCRdb's copy, which holds only in-frame ones; the method was immunoSEQ multiplex PCR. The sample has nearly 300,000 clones; roughly 91% are singletons. Sequenced sample: PBMCs or T cells enriched from blood (not recorded which). The source of these receptors is a woman in her 50s who had been exposed to COVID-19. The CDR3 runs from the conserved cysteine through the conserved F or W. The D gene is left open where the match is weak. Size values are once, few and many counts, or a class for expanded clones, and some rows have none.

D gene | J gene | V gene | clone size | CDR3 protein | CDR3 DNA
TRBD1 | TRBJ1-6 | TRBV27 | - | CASSLSGVGGSPLHF | TGTGCCAGCAGTTTATCGGGGGTAGGGGGCTCACCCCTCCACTTT
TRBD2 | TRBJ2-5 | TRBV18 | - | CASSKTSGGQETQYF | TGTGCCAGCAGCAAGACTAGCGGGGGCCAAGAGACCCAGTACTTC
TRBD1 | TRBJ2-3 | TRBV28 | - | CASLGQGSTDTQYF | TGTGCCAGTTTAGGACAGGGGAGCACAGATACGCAGTATTTT
TRBD2 | TRBJ2-5 | TRBV27 | - | CASSPGGGASGGQETQYF | TGTGCCAGCAGCCCCGGGGGTGGGGCTAGCGGGGGACAAGAGACCCAGTACTTC
- | TRBJ1-1 | TRBV7-9 | - | CASSLDIEGAFEAFF | TGTGCCAGCAGCTTAGATATCGAAGGGGCCTTTGAAGCTTTCTTT
- | TRBJ1-5 | TRBV4-2 | once | CASSQAGTGGQPQHF | TGTGCCAGCAGCCAAGCCGGGACTGGGGGACAGCCCCAGCATTTT
- | TRBJ1-1 | TRBV6-5 | once | CASISGRAEAFF | TGTGCCAGCATATCGGGCAGGGCCGAAGCTTTCTTT
TRBD1 | TRBJ1-1 | TRBV30 | - | CAWSPGTGNTEAFF | TGTGCCTGGAGCCCCGGGACAGGGAACACTGAAGCTTTCTTT
TRBD2 | TRBJ2-2 | TRBV24-1 | - | CATSGTSEAGELFF | TGTGCCACCAGTGGCACTAGCGAAGCCGGGGAGCTGTTTTTT
- | TRBJ1-2 | TRBV19 | - | CASRRGDYGYTF | TGTGCCAGCCGACGGGGAGACTATGGCTACACCTTC
- | TRBJ1-1 | TRBV5-5 | - | CASSLSLANTEAFF | TGTGCCAGCAGCTTGTCTTTGGCGAACACTGAAGCTTTCTTT
- | TRBJ2-7 | TRBV6-1 | - | CASSENFGGYEQYF | TGTGCCAGCAGTGAGAATTTCGGCGGCTACGAGCAGTACTTC
TRBD2 | TRBJ2-1 | TRBV19 | - | CASSVIAGGPNEQFF | TGTGCCAGTAGTGTCATAGCGGGGGGGCCCAATGAGCAGTTCTTC
- | TRBJ1-4 | TRBV18 | - | CASSPSAGNEKLFF | TGTGCCAGCTCACCATCGGCGGGTAATGAAAAACTGTTTTTT
TRBD1 | TRBJ1-5 | TRBV6-5 | - | CASSYEQGRQPQHF | TGTGCCAGCAGTTACGAACAGGGGAGACAGCCCCAGCATTTT
- | TRBJ2-7 | TRBV6-5 | - | CASRTLAGPYEQYF | TGTGCCAGCAGGACACTCGCAGGGCCGTACGAGCAGTACTTC
TRBD2 | TRBJ2-2 | TRBV7-2 | - | CASSPTSGGNTGELFF | TGTGCCAGCAGCCCAACTAGCGGGGGGAACACCGGGGAGCTGTTTTTT
- | TRBJ1-5 | TRBV7-6 | - | CASSLNILGASNQPQHF | TGTGCCAGCAGCTTAAACATCTTAGGGGCCAGCAATCAGCCCCAGCATTTT
TRBD1 | TRBJ2-7 | TRBV6-1 | - | CASSEQGQGYEQYF | TGTGCCAGCAGTGAACAGGGACAGGGCTACGAGCAGTACTTC
- | TRBJ1-6 | TRBV28 | few | CASRTSEGVNSPLHF | TGTGCCAGCAGGACTTCCGAGGGGGTTAATTCACCCCTCCACTTT
- | TRBJ2-3 | TRBV5-1 | - | CASSSVKDTQYF | TGCGCCAGCAGCTCGGTTAAAGATACGCAGTATTTT
TRBD1 | TRBJ2-7 | TRBV3-1/TRBV3-2 | once | CASSQVGQGAGEQYF | TGTGCCAGCAGCCAAGTGGGACAGGGGGCTGGAGAGCAGTACTTC
- | TRBJ1-2 | TRBV24-1 | - | CATSDALGYTF | TGTGCCACCAGTGACGCCCTAGGCTACACCTTC
TRBD2 | TRBJ2-1 | TRBV6-4 | - | CASSDSPPTGGGYNEQFF | TGTGCCAGCAGTGACTCTCCCCCGACGGGGGGAGGCTACAATGAGCAGTTCTTC
TRBD1 | TRBJ1-5 | TRBV5-1 | - | CASSVGQGARQPQHF | TGCGCCAGCAGCGTGGGACAGGGGGCAAGGCAGCCCCAGCATTTT
- | TRBJ2-5 | TRBV9 | - | CASSVDAGTQYF | TGTGCCAGCAGCGTAGATGCGGGGACCCAGTACTTC
- | TRBJ1-5 | TRBV21-1 | - | CASSLDSSNQPQHF | TGTGCCAGCAGCCTGGACAGTTCCAATCAGCCCCAGCATTTT
TRBD1 | TRBJ2-5 | TRBV11-2 | - | CASSLDTWTGYQETQYF | TGTGCCAGCAGCTTAGATACCTGGACAGGGTACCAAGAGACCCAGTACTTC
- | TRBJ1-2 | TRBV2 | - | CASSEVGQLYGYTF | TGTGCCAGCAGTGAGGTTGGACAACTCTATGGCTACACCTTC
- | TRBJ1-1 | TRBV5-1 | - | CASSLASWGRGPTEAFF | TGCGCCAGCAGCTTGGCCTCCTGGGGTAGAGGGCCGACTGAAGCTTTCTTT
- | TRBJ1-2 | TRBV20-1 | - | CSASELLVGYTF | TGCAGTGCCAGTGAGTTACTGGTTGGCTACACCTTC
TRBD2 | TRBJ2-5 | TRBV30 | - | CAWRPGRRGGTQYF | TGTGCCTGGAGGCCGGGGCGGCGGGGGGGGACCCAGTACTTC
TRBD1 | TRBJ1-1 | TRBV27 | - | CASRLGGIGTEAFF | TGTGCCAGCCGTTTAGGGGGCATCGGCACTGAAGCTTTCTTT
- | TRBJ2-5 | TRBV5-1 | once | CASRKTTQETQYF | TGCGCCAGCAGAAAGACGACACAAGAGACCCAGTACTTC
TRBD2 | TRBJ2-3 | TRBV30 | - | CAWSVQRGGTDTQYF | TGTGCCTGGAGTGTACAGCGGGGGGGCACAGATACGCAGTATTTT
TRBD1 | TRBJ2-1 | TRBV2 | - | CASTPWTGSFDEQFF | TGTGCCAGCACCCCTTGGACAGGGAGCTTCGATGAGCAGTTCTTC
- | TRBJ2-3 | TRBV19 | - | CASSVWQSGTDTQYF | TGTGCCAGTAGCGTTTGGCAGTCCGGCACAGATACGCAGTATTTT
- | TRBJ2-2 | TRBV27 | - | CASSSRGANTGELFF | TGTGCCAGCAGTTCGCGGGGCGCGAACACCGGGGAGCTGTTTTTT
TRBD2 | TRBJ2-1 | TRBV4-1 | - | CASRLLAGGPSHEQFF | TGCGCCAGCAGGCTACTAGCGGGGGGCCCCTCGCATGAGCAGTTCTTC
- | TRBJ1-3 | TRBV5-6 | - | CASSLDRVSGNTIYF | TGTGCCAGCAGCCTGGATCGGGTCTCTGGAAACACCATATATTTT
- | TRBJ2-5 | TRBV6-5 | - | CASRIIARETQYF | TGTGCCAGCAGGATCATCGCGAGGGAGACCCAGTACTTC
TRBD1 | TRBJ2-7 | TRBV5-6 | - | CASTTTGGTGDFYEQYF | TGTGCCAGCACCACTACGGGAGGGACAGGGGATTTCTACGAGCAGTACTTC
- | TRBJ2-1 | TRBV7-9 | - | CASSSPAGRLTYNEQFF | TGTGCCAGCAGCTCCCCTGCGGGCAGGTTAACCTACAATGAGCAGTTCTTC
- | TRBJ1-2 | TRBV6-5 | - | CASSYGGNYGYTF | TGTGCCAGCAGTTATGGAGGAAACTATGGCTACACCTTC
- | TRBJ1-6 | TRBV10-3 | once | CAISTGDSPLHF | TGTGCCATCAGTACAGGCGATTCACCCCTCCACTTT
TRBD2 | TRBJ2-1 | TRBV27 | - | CASKRYDRTSGVSEQFF | TGTGCCAGCAAGCGTTATGACCGGACTAGCGGGGTCAGTGAGCAGTTCTTC